This T cell receptor (beta chain) was obtained from a study of blood T cells in healthy people across ages. It was with a sample-barcoded 5' primer and a J-beta primer mix that a second PCR of about 6 to 12 cycles was run. TCRdb reprocessed the 5' RACE reads via MiXCR and lists one record per CDR3 protein. This sample carries about 1,500,000 distinct CDR3 sequences, approximately 38% of them seen once, and the ten largest clones take under 8%. This clonotype was observed at least ten times. This CDR3 has 11 residues. Germline assignment: CDR1 SGHRS and CDR2 YFSETQ. V was cut by 4 bases and J by 5 bases, with 6 bases left in between.

This receptor was taken from a woman younger than 30 in good health. Source material: blood. The genes are TRBV5-1 and TRBJ1-1; a possible D gene is TRBD1 (6 bases). CDR3 in DNA: TGCGCCAGCAGCGGACAGACTGAAGCTTTCTTT. It codes for CASSGQTEAFF.